This TCR beta chain stems from a study of beta chain features in type 1 diabetes (dated by TCRdb to the late 2010s). Describing the broader study: Patients and healthy donors did not differ in mean age, gender distribution, total cell number or subset yield. A total of roughly 110 million sorted cells were examined across all samples, and the number of cells per subset was strongly correlated with RNA yield. In the study, recently diagnosed type 1 diabetes patients and matched healthy donors were compared on the TCRB repertoires of their sorted circulating CD4+ T cell subsets. Whereas all 30 or so donors provided naive and central memory subsets, regulatory and stem cell-like memory subsets were isolated from just 8 patients and about 8 healthy donors.

The paper's findings and limits, for the study overall: In all four CD4+ subsets, TCRB CDR3 length was moderately but significantly shorter in type 1 diabetes patients. Only small numbers of individuals were included in the HLA sub-analyses, which left unresolved whether HLA type had any influence on TCRB rearrangement. PCR might favor shorter templates, but patient and control samples were amplified and corrected together, so any skew would affect both groups equally. At VDJ recombination sites, patients with type 1 diabetes made fewer insertions and deleted more nucleotides, a pattern implying thymic rearrangement abnormalities. Naive, central memory and regulatory TCRB repertoires appeared more similar among patients than among healthy donors. Because cDNA rather than genomic DNA was sequenced, highly expressing activated cells could have been over-represented, although no difference in activation and CD3 levels was found between groups.

The entire amount of isolated RNA was reverse transcribed using the High Capacity cDNA Reverse Transcription Kit, so the sequenced TCRB transcripts were expressed ones. Deep immunoSEQ sequencing was performed on naive, central memory and regulatory T cell samples, with an average of roughly 4 million total reads per sample. Sorted cells were lysed in RLT buffer and RNA was extracted with DNase-treated RNeasy Micro or Mini kits, depending on cell number. Each cell subset was processed separately to prevent cross-contamination, with patient and healthy donor samples processed together. The immunoSEQ multiplex PCR was used to amplify TCRB sequences from cDNA, yielding 87-bp fragments that span the CDR3 region. The amplicons were sequenced using the Illumina HiSeq platform. Per the authors' processing: PCR bias was computationally corrected using synthetic template baselines, reads within Hamming distance 2 were collapsed, and singletons that could not be merged were discarded. Reads were aligned to IMGT to assign V, D and J genes, CDR3 length, and insertions or deletions at six rearrangement sites. Clonotype counts were normalized to sorted cell number within each subset before computing true diversity and Gini coefficients with the tcR R package. Repertoire sharing was quantified using the overlap coefficient calculated on TCRB nucleotide sequences. Out-of-frame TCRB sequences from naive cells were analyzed as a proxy for the pre-selection repertoire. The table was pulled from immuneACCESS by TCRdb, which kept in-frame rearrangements only. Such tables lose some clones; where checked, under half of the loss comes from unresolved V genes, and the rest has no known cause. Clonal size and the V and J genes are those of that table, whereas D and trimming came from the DNA. The sample table shows 350,000 to 400,000 clones, and about 16% are seen once. In total, the top ten clones hold 0.019% of the sample.

As concerns this clone: No cognate antigen has been identified for it. One base away there is no much larger clone; base qualities are not given.

From each donor, a single peripheral blood sample of about 110 mL on average was drawn into heparinised tubes. Naive, central memory, regulatory and stem cell-like memory CD4+ T cells were sorted on a BD FACSAria II using a panel including CD45RO, CCR7, CD25, CD127, CD95 and CD27. Every sorted population had a purity above 95%. PBMCs were isolated immediately by Lymphoprep density gradient centrifugation and stained directly without culture. Samples were stained and sorted in pairs, with one healthy donor and one patient per experiment, so that batch effects were minimized. The CDR1 and CDR2 encoded by the germline V gene are SGHAT and FQNNGV. The CDR3 goes from the cysteine to the phenylalanine over 14 residues. Here the CDR3 DNA is all that survives: 42 bases in frame from base 1. V and J lose 3 bases and 0 bases, and a span of 7 bases separates them.

The sequence links TRBV11-2 to TRBJ2-3; the D gene remains uncertain. Sequencing was performed on naive CD4+ T cells from blood. Sample cell subset or site, as interpreted from the label and publication: true naive CD4+ T cells. The sequence was obtained from a woman younger than 35 in good health. The nucleotide sequence is TGTGCCAGCAGCTTCCTGGAGAGCACAGATACGCAGTATTTT. It specifies CASSFLESTDTQYF.